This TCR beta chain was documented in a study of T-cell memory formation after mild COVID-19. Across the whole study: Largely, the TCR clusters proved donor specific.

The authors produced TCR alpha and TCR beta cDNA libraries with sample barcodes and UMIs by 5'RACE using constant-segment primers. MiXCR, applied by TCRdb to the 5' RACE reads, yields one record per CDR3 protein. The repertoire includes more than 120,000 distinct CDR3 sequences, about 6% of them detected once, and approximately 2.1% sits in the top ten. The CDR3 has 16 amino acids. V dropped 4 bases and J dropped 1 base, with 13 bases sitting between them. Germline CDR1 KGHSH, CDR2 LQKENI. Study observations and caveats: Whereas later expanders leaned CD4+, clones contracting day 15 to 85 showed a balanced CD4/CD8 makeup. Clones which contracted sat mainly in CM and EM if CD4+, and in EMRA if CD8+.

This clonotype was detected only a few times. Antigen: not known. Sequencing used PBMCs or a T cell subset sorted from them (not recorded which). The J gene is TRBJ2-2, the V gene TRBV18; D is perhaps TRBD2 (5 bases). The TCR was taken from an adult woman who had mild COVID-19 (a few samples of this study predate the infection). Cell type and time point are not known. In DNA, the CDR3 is TGTGCCAGCTCACAAGGCGCCGGGGTGAACACCGGGGAGCTGTTTTTT. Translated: CASSQGAGVNTGELFF.